The rows below give T cell receptor beta chains drawn from one sample of a study of OX40 agonist ivuxolimab in advanced cancers. The method was immunoSEQ multiplex PCR; TCRdb's version includes in-frame clones alone and lacks a portion of them. The sample has about 69,000 clones, around 83% seen once. Source: CD4+ or CD8+ T cells sorted from blood, taken in a trial of the OX40 agonist ivuxolimab. The receptors come from an adult with an advanced solid tumor such as melanoma, head and neck, liver or kidney cancer. The CDR3 runs from the conserved cysteine through the conserved F or W. Fields, in order: J gene, clone size, D gene, V gene, CDR3 DNA, CDR3 protein. D genes are given only for firm matches. The size entry is marked missing in some rows and otherwise reads once, few, many or a size class.

J gene: TRBJ1-6; clone size: NA; D gene: TRBD1; V gene: TRBV6-6; CDR3 DNA: TGTGCCACAAGGACAGGGTATAATTCACCCCTCCACTTT; CDR3 protein: CATRTGYNSPLHF
J gene: TRBJ1-1; clone size: NA; D gene: TRBD1; V gene: TRBV2; CDR3 DNA: TGTGCCAGCAGCCACAGACAGGGACGAGGTATGAACACTGAAGCTTTCTTT; CDR3 protein: CASSHRQGRGMNTEAFF
J gene: TRBJ2-1; clone size: NA; D gene: TRBD1; V gene: TRBV7-3; CDR3 DNA: TGTGCCAGCAGCTTGGACAGGGCTTCCTACAATGAGCAGTTCTTC; CDR3 protein: CASSLDRASYNEQFF
J gene: TRBJ1-2; clone size: NA; D gene: TRBD1; V gene: TRBV18; CDR3 DNA: TGTGCCAGCTCACCCGAAAGGGGGCCATTCTATGGCTACACCTTC; CDR3 protein: CASSPERGPFYGYTF
J gene: TRBJ1-1; clone size: NA; D gene: NA; V gene: TRBV6-1; CDR3 DNA: TGTGCCAGCAGTGAAGAGAGAAACACTGAAGCTTTCTTT; CDR3 protein: CASSEERNTEAFF
J gene: TRBJ2-5; clone size: NA; D gene: NA; V gene: TRBV11-3; CDR3 DNA: TGTGCCAGCAGCCTGGACGGGGTTCGGGAAGAGACCCAGTACTTC; CDR3 protein: CASSLDGVREETQYF
J gene: TRBJ1-4; clone size: once; D gene: NA; V gene: TRBV7-9; CDR3 DNA: TGTGCCAGCAGCACCGAGAATGCAACTAATGAAAAACTGTTTTTT; CDR3 protein: CASSTENATNEKLFF
J gene: TRBJ2-1; clone size: NA; D gene: TRBD2; V gene: TRBV7-2; CDR3 DNA: TGTGCCAGCAGCTCGGGACTAGCGGCATATGAGCAGTTCTTC; CDR3 protein: CASSSGLAAYEQFF
J gene: TRBJ2-7; clone size: NA; D gene: TRBD1; V gene: TRBV28; CDR3 DNA: TGTGCCAGCAGCCTGACGGACAGGGGGGTGAGGAACGAGCAGTACTTC; CDR3 protein: CASSLTDRGVRNEQYF
J gene: TRBJ2-7; clone size: NA; D gene: TRBD2; V gene: TRBV5-4; CDR3 DNA: TGTGCCAGCAGAGCCGGGACTAGCGACGAGCAGTACTTC; CDR3 protein: CASRAGTSDEQYF
J gene: TRBJ1-4; clone size: once; D gene: NA; V gene: TRBV12-1; CDR3 DNA: TGTGCCAGCATCGGAGGGTACTACGAAAAACTGTTTTTT; CDR3 protein: CASIGGYYEKLFF
J gene: TRBJ2-1; clone size: NA; D gene: NA; V gene: TRBV19; CDR3 DNA: TGTGCCAGTAGTATGGACGGGGCGCTCCCTGGAAACAATGAGCAGTTCTTC; CDR3 protein: CASSMDGALPGNNEQFF
J gene: TRBJ2-1; clone size: NA; D gene: TRBD2; V gene: TRBV9; CDR3 DNA: TGTGCCAGCAGCGTCGGGACTAGCCGCTACAATGAGCAGTTCTTC; CDR3 protein: CASSVGTSRYNEQFF
J gene: TRBJ1-4; clone size: NA; D gene: NA; V gene: TRBV5-1; CDR3 DNA: TGCGCCAGCAGCGCAGGGTCGACTAATGAAAAACTGTTTTTT; CDR3 protein: CASSAGSTNEKLFF
J gene: TRBJ1-2; clone size: NA; D gene: TRBD1; V gene: TRBV15; CDR3 DNA: TGTGCCACCAGCAGAGAGCGGCGGCAGGGGGCTCGTGGCTACACCTTC; CDR3 protein: CATSRERRQGARGYTF
J gene: TRBJ2-2; clone size: NA; D gene: NA; V gene: TRBV5-8; CDR3 DNA: TGTGCCAGCAGCTTGTACGGGGGGCCCACCGGGGAGCTGTTTTTT; CDR3 protein: CASSLYGGPTGELFF
J gene: TRBJ1-1; clone size: NA; D gene: NA; V gene: TRBV29-1; CDR3 DNA: TGCAGCGTTGTGAAGGTCTCAGGGAACACTGAAGCTTTCTTT; CDR3 protein: CSVVKVSGNTEAFF
J gene: TRBJ2-3; clone size: few; D gene: NA; V gene: TRBV7-9; CDR3 DNA: TGTGCCAGCAGCTTAGAGGCAGATACGCAGTATTTT; CDR3 protein: CASSLEADTQYF
J gene: TRBJ1-1; clone size: NA; D gene: NA; V gene: TRBV10-1; CDR3 DNA: TGCGCCAGCAGCCCGAGAGGGGATCCCACTGAAGCTTTCTTT; CDR3 protein: CASSPRGDPTEAFF
J gene: TRBJ1-3; clone size: NA; D gene: TRBD1; V gene: TRBV11-2; CDR3 DNA: TGTGCCAGCAGCTCCCCGGGACAGATTGGAAACACCATATATTTT; CDR3 protein: CASSSPGQIGNTIYF
J gene: TRBJ1-2; clone size: once; D gene: NA; V gene: TRBV6-5; CDR3 DNA: TGTGCCAGCAGTTACGAACAGTTCTATGGCTACACCTTC; CDR3 protein: CASSYEQFYGYTF
J gene: TRBJ2-1; clone size: NA; D gene: NA; V gene: TRBV7-3; CDR3 DNA: TGTGCCAGCAGCTCTCAGGGTATACCGGTCTTC; CDR3 protein: CASSSQGIPVF
J gene: TRBJ1-6; clone size: NA; D gene: TRBD1; V gene: TRBV6-1; CDR3 DNA: TGTGCCAGCAGTGGACCGACAGGGATCAATTCACCCCTCCACTTT; CDR3 protein: CASSGPTGINSPLHF
J gene: TRBJ2-5; clone size: NA; D gene: TRBD2; V gene: TRBV19; CDR3 DNA: TGTGCCAGTAGTATAGAAGCCGGGCCTAGCCGGGGGGTGCGAGAGACCCAGTACTTC; CDR3 protein: CASSIEAGPSRGVRETQYF
J gene: TRBJ2-5; clone size: NA; D gene: NA; V gene: TRBV12-5; CDR3 DNA: TGTGCTAGTGCCCCCCTTCGGGGGTTAGAGACCCAGTACTTC; CDR3 protein: CASAPLRGLETQYF
J gene: TRBJ2-5; clone size: NA; D gene: NA; V gene: TRBV6-1; CDR3 DNA: TGTGCCAGCAGTGTATCTTTTGGGGGGGAGACCCAGTACTTC; CDR3 protein: CASSVSFGGETQYF
J gene: TRBJ1-4; clone size: few; D gene: NA; V gene: TRBV4-1; CDR3 DNA: TGCGCCAGCAGCCAGTTACAGGGTAACAATGAAAAACTGTTTTTT; CDR3 protein: CASSQLQGNNEKLFF
J gene: TRBJ1-3; clone size: NA; D gene: NA; V gene: TRBV25-1; CDR3 DNA: TGTGCCAGCAGTGCCCAGGGTCGTGGAAACACCATATATTTT; CDR3 protein: CASSAQGRGNTIYF
J gene: TRBJ2-3; clone size: NA; D gene: NA; V gene: TRBV14; CDR3 DNA: TGTGCCAGCAGCCAGGGGTCGGTTAGCACAGATACGCAGTATTTT; CDR3 protein: CASSQGSVSTDTQYF
J gene: TRBJ1-3; clone size: NA; D gene: NA; V gene: TRBV30; CDR3 DNA: TGTGCCTGGGACGGACAGAGCTCTGGAAACACCATATATTTT; CDR3 protein: CAWDGQSSGNTIYF
J gene: TRBJ1-4; clone size: NA; D gene: TRBD1; V gene: TRBV2; CDR3 DNA: TGTGCCAGCAGTCGGACAGGGAAGGGCCGTGCAACTAATGAAAAACTGTTTTTT; CDR3 protein: CASSRTGKGRATNEKLFF
J gene: TRBJ1-5; clone size: NA; D gene: NA; V gene: TRBV19; CDR3 DNA: TGTGCCAGTAGTATTGGGCAGAGTGGTCAGCCCCAGCATTTT; CDR3 protein: CASSIGQSGQPQHF
J gene: TRBJ2-7; clone size: once; D gene: TRBD1; V gene: TRBV7-9; CDR3 DNA: TGTGCCAGCAGCTTCAGGGGGTACGGCGAGCAGTACTTC; CDR3 protein: CASSFRGYGEQYF
J gene: TRBJ2-7; clone size: NA; D gene: NA; V gene: TRBV5-1; CDR3 DNA: TGCGCCAGCAGCTTAGCGGCAGGGAGCTCCTACGAGCAGTACTTC; CDR3 protein: CASSLAAGSSYEQYF
J gene: TRBJ2-3; clone size: NA; D gene: TRBD2; V gene: TRBV5-6; CDR3 DNA: TGTGCCAGCAGCTTGAAGATTAGCGGGAGAACAGATACGCAGTATTTT; CDR3 protein: CASSLKISGRTDTQYF
J gene: TRBJ2-3; clone size: NA; D gene: NA; V gene: TRBV7-3; CDR3 DNA: TGTGCCAGCAGCCCCCGCGGGGACTCCACAGATACGCAGTATTTT; CDR3 protein: CASSPRGDSTDTQYF
J gene: TRBJ1-2; clone size: NA; D gene: TRBD1; V gene: TRBV19; CDR3 DNA: TGTGCCAGTCCTCGGGACAGGGGGCGCGACTATGGCTACACCTTC; CDR3 protein: CASPRDRGRDYGYTF
J gene: TRBJ1-6; clone size: few; D gene: NA; V gene: TRBV5-6; CDR3 DNA: TGTGCCAGCAGCTCCCTAGGATTCGGTTCACCCCTCCACTTT; CDR3 protein: CASSSLGFGSPLHF
J gene: TRBJ2-7; clone size: NA; D gene: TRBD1; V gene: TRBV9; CDR3 DNA: TGTGCCAGCAGCAAGACTCAGGGGGATTACGAGCAGTACTTC; CDR3 protein: CASSKTQGDYEQYF
J gene: TRBJ1-3; clone size: NA; D gene: NA; V gene: TRBV4-2; CDR3 DNA: TGTGCCAGCAGCCTCAAGGGGGGAACCTCTGGAAACACCATATATTTT; CDR3 protein: CASSLKGGTSGNTIYF